This T cell receptor beta chain was profiled in a study of T cell changes during pregnancy in multiple sclerosis. Germline V lookup: CDR1 MNHNS, CDR2 SASEGT. J was trimmed by 5 bases and V by 4 bases; bases with no gene match: 6. This CDR3 region has 14 residues. The repertoire was sequenced with immunoSEQ multiplex PCR; TCRdb's copy has only in-frame clones and lacks some. The sample shows more than 25,000 clones, roughly nine tenths of them seen only once. J is TRBJ2-3 and V is TRBV6-1, with 7 bases that match TRBD2. This specimen was CD8+ T cells from peripheral blood mononuclear cells, taken before pregnancy. The sequence came from a female donor with multiple sclerosis, enrolled in a pregnancy study. The CDR3 nucleotides are TGTGCCAGCAGTGGGGCGGGGGAGGTAGATACGCAGTATTTT. It specifies CASSGAGEVDTQYF.